These 18 T cell receptor beta chains originate from one sample sequenced in a study of T cell responses to AZD1222 COVID-19 vaccine (dated by TCRdb to the early 2020s). The receptor library was made with the immunoSEQ multiplex PCR assay. The source is immuneACCESS, and TCRdb retained only in-frame sequences with V and J called. Part of the clones is not carried over; for the studies checked, unresolved V genes explain less than half of this, and the remainder is unexplained. This sample is represented by about 170,000 clones; just under 95% of them were singletons. The ten largest make up around 1.7% of the sample. The intended sense of this specimen's time point label: baseline before first vaccination. Material: peripheral blood, obtained on day 0 of AZD1222 vaccination. The receptors were sampled from an adult in good health.

The chain joins TRBV6-5 to TRBJ1-1; 7 bases are shared with TRBD1. After removal of 3 bases from V and 5 bases from J, the junction contained 9 bases not matched to a gene. The germline V gene encodes CDR1 MNHEY and CDR2 SVGAGI. The CDR3 loop spans 15 amino acids. The chain's CDR3 is CASSYYEGAKTEAFF. In DNA, the CDR3 is TGTGCCAGCAGTTATTATGAGGGGGCGAAGACTGAAGCTTTCTTT.

The chain recombines TRBV7-2 with TRBJ1-3, with D uncertain. The germline V and J ends were trimmed by 1 base and 0 bases, with 10 bases remaining between them. The CDR3 totals 16 residues. Germline CDR1 is SGHTA and CDR2 is FQGNSA. The CDR3 protein is CASSLVAPSSGNTIYF. The CDR3 nucleotides read TGTGCCAGCAGCTTAGTCGCCCCGAGCTCTGGAAACACCATATATTTT.

The rearrangement joins TRBV11-2 to TRBJ1-5; D gene uncertain. The germline V and J ends were trimmed by 1 base and 9 bases, with 10 bases remaining between them. Germline lookup yields CDR1 SGHAT and CDR2 FQNNGV. This CDR3 has 13 residues. The CDR3 nucleotides are TGTGCCAGCAGCTTAGGCCGGAACGGGCCCCAGCATTTT. It translates to CASSLGRNGPQHF.

The chain recombines TRBV11-3 with TRBJ2-1; 11 bases are a match to TRBD1. Germline V CDR1 and CDR2: SGHNT, YENEEA. Unmatched junction bases numbered 7, after V lost 5 bases and J lost 7 bases. CDR3 length: 15 residues. CDR3 sequence reads: CASSKRGTGGNEQFF. CDR3 nucleotide sequence: TGTGCCAGCAGCAAGCGCGGGACAGGGGGTAATGAGCAGTTCTTC.

The rearrangement uses TRBV5-1 and TRBJ2-1, with a tentative D call TRBD1 (5 bases). Deletions cut 1 base from V and 5 bases from J, with 13 bases between. This CDR3 is 15 amino acids long. Looked up from germline, CDR1 is SGHRS and CDR2 is YFSETQ. CDR3 region: CASSLTPRQNNEQFF. The CDR3 coding sequence is TGCGCCAGCAGCTTGACCCCTCGACAGAACAATGAGCAGTTCTTC.

The chain couples TRBV27 to TRBJ2-7; D is unclear. The CDR3 runs to 9 residues. Trimming left V 10 bases short and J 6 bases short, with 7 bases between. Germline V gives CDR1 MNHEY, CDR2 SMNVEV (reference sequence). CDR3: CATPFEQYF. For the CDR3, the DNA is TGTGCCACCCCTTTCGAGCAGTACTTC.

This clone was observed a single time. The V call is TRBV4-3, the J call TRBJ2-2; tentative D call: TRBD1 (5 bases). Germline V CDR1 and CDR2: LGHNA, YSLEER. Trimming shortened V by 2 bases and J by 4 bases, and 17 bases separated the two germline ends. CDR3 size: 17 residues. CDR3 region: CASSQSPLTQGTGELFF. The CDR3 bases are TGCGCCAGCAGCCAATCCCCTTTGACCCAGGGCACCGGGGAGCTGTTTTTT.

CDR3 DNA sequence: TGCGCCAGCAGCATCCCGACAGGGGGCGCAGATACGCAGTATTTT. Translation gives CASSIPTGGADTQYF. This chain connects TRBV5-1 to TRBJ2-3; 10 bases align to TRBD1. With 4 bases clipped from V and 4 bases from J, the junction kept 6 bases outside the gene matches. The CDR3 loop spans 15 amino acids. The V gene's germline CDR1 is SGHRS and CDR2 YFSETQ.

This chain connects TRBV24-1 to TRBJ2-2; either TRBD1 or TRBD2 may fit D (5 bases each). Germline values: CDR1 KGHDR, CDR2 SFDVKD. The CDR3 spans 14 residues. V lost 5 bases to trimming and J lost 4 bases, with 10 bases between them. The DNA of the CDR3 is TGTGCCACCAGTGCCCGTGGGGGCACCGGGGAGCTGTTTTTT. Its protein product is CATSARGGTGELFF.

The rearrangement joins TRBV30 to TRBJ2-7, with D perhaps TRBD2 (5 bases). This CDR3 contains 14 residues. Germline V gene data show CDR1 as GTSNPN and CDR2 as SVGIG (reference sequence). The ends were cut back, 1 base at V and 5 bases at J, with 15 bases in the middle. The CDR3 nucleotides are TGTGCCTGGAGTGAGCTAGCTGGTAGGGACGAGCAGTACTTC. This translates into CAWSELAGRDEQYF.

This sequence joins TRBV15 and TRBJ2-3; TRBD2 agrees at 7 bases. V gave up 1 base and J gave up 1 base; unmatched junction bases: 2. The CDR3 totals 15 residues. Germline V gene data show CDR1 as LNHNV and CDR2 as YYDKDF (reference sequence). Here the CDR3 reads CATSRVGGGTDTQYF. In DNA form, the CDR3 reads TGTGCCACCAGCAGAGTGGGAGGGGGCACAGATACGCAGTATTTT.

This chain links TRBV5-4 with TRBJ2-7, with 11 bases that match TRBD1. The CDR3 is 14 amino acids. The germline gives CDR1 SGHNT, CDR2 YYREEE (reference sequence). The J segment lost 3 bases and the V segment lost 4 bases, leaving 3 bases of the junction unmatched. CDR3: CASSPGQGDYEQYF. As DNA, the CDR3 is TGTGCCAGCAGCCCGGGACAGGGGGACTACGAGCAGTACTTC.

The chain couples TRBV11-2 to TRBJ1-2; perhaps TRBD1 as D (5 bases). The CDR3 is made up of 17 amino acids. Trimming stripped 0 bases from V and 3 bases from J, with 17 bases between. From germline, CDR1 is SGHAT and CDR2 FQNNGV. CDR3 sequence: CASSLDKRTGTYYGYTF. The CDR3 region has the DNA TGTGCCAGCAGCTTAGATAAAAGAACAGGAACGTACTATGGCTACACCTTC.

This chain uses TRBV18 with TRBJ1-6; the D gene is possibly TRBD1 (6 bases). V was trimmed by 1 base and J by 10 bases, leaving 20 bases between them. This CDR3 is built from 17 residues. Germline loops: CDR1 KGHSH, CDR2 LQKENI. The CDR3 reads CASSPLGTGWDGSPLHF. The DNA of the CDR3 is TGTGCCAGCTCACCACTGGGCACAGGGTGGGACGGATCACCCCTCCACTTT.

The chain links TRBV29-1 to TRBJ1-5; D is possibly TRBD1 (6 bases). The V end lost 7 bases, the J end lost 3 bases, and 13 bases lay between the germline ends. Germline loops: CDR1 SQVTM, CDR2 ANQGSEA. This CDR3 contains 13 residues. The CDR3 bases are TGCAGCGCCGGGGACAATTTCAATCAGCCCCAGCATTTT. It is translated as CSAGDNFNQPQHF.

This clone was recorded once. The chain uses TRBV18 and TRBJ2-3; TRBD2 matches at 8 bases. Germline V CDR1 and CDR2: KGHSH, LQKENI. J gave up 4 bases and V 3 bases, and 6 bases lay outside the gene matches. The CDR3 spans 15 residues. CDR3 sequence reads: CASSPGSGGADTQYF. CDR3 in DNA: TGTGCCAGCTCACCTGGCTCGGGAGGGGCAGATACGCAGTATTTT. The whole variable domain, filled in from reference TRBV18 and TRBJ2-3, reads NAGVMQNPRHLVRRRGQEARLRCSPMKGHSHVYWYRQLPEEGLKFMVYLQKENIIDESGMPKERFSAEFPKEGPSILRIQQVVRGDSAAYFCASSPGSGGADTQYFGPGTRLTVL.

The V call is TRBV19, the J call TRBJ1-5; perhaps TRBD1 as D (5 bases). V dropped 8 bases and J dropped 8 bases, with 13 bases sitting between them. Germline V gene lookup returns CDR1 LNHDA and CDR2 SQIVND (reference sequence). The CDR3 length is 12 residues. The CDR3 region is CASAHLGEPQHF. The CDR3 bases are TGTGCCAGTGCTCACCTGGGGGAGCCCCAGCATTTT.

The sample holds a few counts of this clone. This sequence joins TRBV18 and TRBJ1-6; a possible D gene is TRBD1 (5 bases). Germline V gene data show CDR1 as KGHSH and CDR2 as LQKENI. This CDR3 is built from 12 residues. Trimming removed 6 bases at V and 8 bases at J, with 8 bases between. The CDR3 reads CASSVQDSPLHF. The DNA of the CDR3 is TGTGCCAGCTCGGTACAGGATTCACCCCTCCACTTT.